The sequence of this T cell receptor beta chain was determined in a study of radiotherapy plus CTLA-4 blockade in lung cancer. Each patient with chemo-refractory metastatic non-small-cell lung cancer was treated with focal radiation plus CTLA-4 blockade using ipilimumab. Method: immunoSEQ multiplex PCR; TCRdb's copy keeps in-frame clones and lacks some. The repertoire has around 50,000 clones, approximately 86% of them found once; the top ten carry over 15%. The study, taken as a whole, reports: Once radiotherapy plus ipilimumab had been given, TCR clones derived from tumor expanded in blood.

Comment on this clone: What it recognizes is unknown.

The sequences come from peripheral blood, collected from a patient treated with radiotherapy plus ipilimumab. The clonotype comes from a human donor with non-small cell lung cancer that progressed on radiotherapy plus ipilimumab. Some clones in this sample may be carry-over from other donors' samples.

The CDR3 loop reads CASSPPTGGETYGYTF. CDR3 DNA: TGTGCCAGCTCACCACCTACAGGGGGCGAAACATATGGCTACACCTTC. V and J are TRBV18 and TRBJ1-2; 9 bases agree with TRBD1. Trimming took 0 bases from V and 5 from J; bases not matched to a gene: 7. Germline CDR1 and CDR2: KGHSH and LQKENI. This CDR3 contains 16 residues. The variable domain in full, with the rest retrieved from reference TRBV18 and TRBJ1-2, is NAGVMQNPRHLVRRRGQEARLRCSPMKGHSHVYWYRQLPEEGLKFMVYLQKENIIDESGMPKERFSAEFPKEGPSILRIQQVVRGDSAAYFCASSPPTGGETYGYTFGSGTRLTVV.